This TCR beta chain emerged from a study of blood T cell repertoires in COVID-19. The data were produced by immunoSEQ multiplex PCR, yet TCRdb's version contains in-frame clones alone and is incomplete. The sample carries roughly 280,000 clones, around 91% recorded once. Germline loops: CDR1 LNHDA, CDR2 SQIVND (reference sequence). Trimming took 3 bases from V and 3 from J; bases not matched to a gene: 1. The CDR3 has 14 amino acids. Sequenced sample: PBMCs or T cells enriched from blood (not recorded which). The receptor's source is a woman aged 18-30 years who had recovered from COVID-19. The V call is TRBV19, the J call TRBJ1-1; 10 nucleotides match TRBD1. The CDR3 nucleotides read TGTGCCAGTAGTATTGGACAGGGGGACACTGAAGCTTTCTTT. It yields the protein CASSIGQGDTEAFF.